One and the same sample provided the 14 T cell receptor beta chains below, sequenced in a study of blood T cell repertoires in COVID-19. Profiling relied on immunoSEQ multiplex PCR, and the TCRdb table lists in-frame clones only, not all of them. The repertoire holds more than 110,000 clones, with roughly 80% as singletons. Input material: PBMCs or T cells enriched from blood (not recorded which). These receptors originate from a woman younger than 35 who had been exposed to COVID-19.

This chain joins TRBV27 and TRBJ2-1; D may be TRBD1 (8 bases). Looked up from germline, CDR1 is MNHEY and CDR2 is SMNVEV (reference sequence). V gave up 11 bases and J gave up 0 bases, with 17 bases separating them. The CDR3 contains 15 residues. The CDR3 is CAPQSGTGSYNEQFF. The CDR3 region has the DNA TGTGCCCCCCAGAGCGGGACAGGCTCCTACAATGAGCAGTTCTTC.

This clone was seen only once. The chain is built from TRBV28 and TRBJ2-1; 7 positions match TRBD2. The V segment lost 5 bases and the J segment 0 bases; nucleotides outside the gene matches: 10. The CDR3 loop spans 17 amino acids. Germline V gene data show CDR1 as MDHEN and CDR2 as SYDVKM. CDR3 in DNA: TGTGCCAGCAGTCCTTGGGGGGGGACCAGCTCCTACAATGAGCAGTTCTTC. Its translation is CASSPWGGTSSYNEQFF. Using reference TRBV28 and TRBJ2-1 for the parts outside the CDR3, the full variable domain is DVKVTQSSRYLVKRTGEKVFLECVQDMDHENMFWYRQDPGLGLRLIYFSYDVKMKEKGDIPEGYSVSREKKERFSLILESASTNQTSMYLCASSPWGGTSSYNEQFFGPGTRLTVL.

This clone has only one observation. The CDR3 here is CASSKTSGRGYTEAFF. CDR3 DNA: TGTGCCAGCAGCAAGACCTCTGGGCGGGGTTACACTGAAGCTTTCTTT. The genes are TRBV6-6 and TRBJ1-1; no clear D. The CDR3 totals 16 residues. The V and J ends lost 6 bases and 3 bases respectively, with 20 bases between them. The germline V gene has CDR1 MNHNY and CDR2 SVGAGI (reference sequence).

This rearrangement joins TRBV4-1 to TRBJ1-1; tentatively, D is TRBD1 (6 bases). The CDR3 loop spans 16 amino acids. CDR1 is MGHRA and CDR2 is YSYEKL in the germline V gene. V lost 3 bases and J 11 bases, leaving 25 bases between the germline ends. DNA of the CDR3: TGCGCCAGCAGCCACCGGGACACCACTTCGGGCGTTTATGCTTTCTTT. This sequence encodes CASSHRDTTSGVYAFF.

This clone was seen at least ten times. The chain joins TRBV4-1 to TRBJ2-1; TRBD2 aligns across 13 bases. CDR3 length: 20 amino acids. Germline CDR1 MGHRA, CDR2 YSYEKL. V shed 0 bases and J 1 base; nucleotides not matched to a gene: 9. CDR3 nucleotides: TGCGCCAGCAGCCAAGATCGAAGGACTAGCGGGAGTAGTTCCTACAATGAGCAGTTCTTC. Its protein is CASSQDRRTSGSSSYNEQFF.

The chain uses TRBV27 and TRBJ2-7, with 13 bases that match TRBD2. The CDR3 has 15 residues. J lost 2 bases, V lost 6 bases, and 4 bases had no gene match. The germline CDR1 and CDR2 sequences are MNHEY and SMNVEV (reference sequence). The CDR3 DNA reads TGTGCCAGCAGGGGACTAGCGGGAACTCCCTACGAGCAGTACTTC. It encodes CASRGLAGTPYEQYF.

The chain employs TRBV7-2 and TRBJ2-2; TRBD2 matches at 11 bases. The CDR3 is 14 residues long. Germline CDR1 SGHTA, CDR2 FQGNSA. With 8 bases clipped from V and 4 bases from J, the junction kept 3 bases outside the gene matches. The CDR3 nucleotides are TGTGCCAGCGGGACTAGCGGCGGCACCGGGGAGCTGTTTTTT. This sequence encodes CASGTSGGTGELFF.

The rearrangement links TRBV5-5 to TRBJ2-5, with a weak D call TRBD2 (6 bases). The CDR3 length is 13 residues. Trimming removed 2 bases from V and 5 bases from J, with 10 bases in between. The V gene's germline CDR1 is SGHKS and CDR2 YYEKEE (reference sequence). The CDR3 DNA follows: TGTGCCAGCAGCTTCCAGGGAGGCGAGACCCAGTACTTC. It is translated as CASSFQGGETQYF.

CDR3 DNA: TGCAGCGGTGCCGGGGCTAGCGGGAGTAATGAGCAGTTCTTC. Protein sequence: CSGAGASGSNEQFF. The chain employs TRBV29-1 and TRBJ2-1; 10 nucleotides agree with TRBD2. Germline V CDR1 and CDR2: SQVTM, ANQGSEA. CDR3 length: 14 amino acids. V gave up 7 bases and J gave up 7 bases; unmatched junction bases: 10.

V is TRBV6-5 and J is TRBJ1-1; unclear D gene. The CDR3 covers 16 residues. Germline V gives CDR1 MNHEY, CDR2 SVGAGI. V lost 0 bases and J lost 7, with 18 bases in between. This chain's CDR3 is CASSYSMVPRGSEAFF. In DNA, the CDR3 is TGTGCCAGCAGTTACTCGATGGTTCCTCGGGGTAGTGAAGCTTTCTTT.

CDR3 coding DNA: TGTGCCAGTAGGAAGCCTCAAGGGGACACTGAAGCTTTCTTT. Protein sequence: CASRKPQGDTEAFF. The chain combines TRBV19 with TRBJ1-1, with a tentative D call TRBD1 (5 bases). Trimming took off 6 bases at V and 3 bases at J, with 14 bases between the two ends. The CDR3 length is 14 residues. The germline V gene has CDR1 LNHDA and CDR2 SQIVND (reference sequence). Full variable domain (missing parts from reference TRBV19 and TRBJ1-1): DGGITQSPKYLFRKEGQNVTLSCEQNLNHDAMYWYRQDPGQGLRLIYYSQIVNDFQKGDIAEGYSVSREKKESFPLTVTSAQKNPTAFYLCASRKPQGDTEAFFGQGTRLTVV.

The CDR3 loop reads CATQVGTGDGDTQYF. The CDR3, as DNA: TGTGCCACCCAAGTCGGGACAGGGGATGGAGATACGCAGTATTTT. The chain carries TRBV24-1 and TRBJ2-3; 10 positions match TRBD1. CDR1 is KGHDR, CDR2 SFDVKD, per germline. V was pared by 9 bases and J by 5 bases, with 10 bases of the junction left unmatched. This CDR3 comprises 15 residues.

The V gene is TRBV27, the J gene TRBJ2-1; 8 bases match TRBD2. The germline V gene has CDR1 MNHEY and CDR2 SMNVEV (reference sequence). The CDR3 has 13 residues. V was clipped by 6 bases and J by 7 bases; unmatched bases: 5. CDR3 coding DNA: TGTGCCAGCAGGCTGGGACTAGTAAATGAGCAGTTCTTC. It is translated as CASRLGLVNEQFF.

The chain links TRBV27 to TRBJ1-2; the D gene is possibly TRBD1 (5 bases). V lost 2 bases and J lost 3, with 16 bases in between. The CDR3 spans 16 residues. CDR1 and CDR2 (germline): MNHEY, SMNVEV (reference sequence). The CDR3 DNA follows: TGTGCCAGCAGTTTACGTCCAGGACAAGCCGACTATGGCTACACCTTC. The encoded protein is CASSLRPGQADYGYTF.